What follows are 18 T cell receptor beta chains derived from one specimen sequenced in a study of CD8+ T cells in alopecia areata. Following extraction, RNA underwent reverse transcription to cDNA, which served as the sequencing template. The data were produced by immunoSEQ multiplex PCR, yet TCRdb's version contains in-frame clones alone and is incomplete. Among 95,000 to 110,000 clones listed, around 60% were seen once. The sequenced material came from CD4+ T cells sorted from blood. These receptors came from a human donor in good health.

V and J are TRBV21-1 and TRBJ1-5; TRBD1, as called in the table, went unchecked against the DNA. TRBV21-1 is described as a pseudogene. The CDR3 consists of 15 residues. The CDR3 here is CASSKVSQGNKPQHF. In DNA, the CDR3 is TGTGCCAGCAGCAAAGTCTCACAGGGGAACAAGCCCCAGCATTTT.

The sample holds a few counts of this clone. The V call is TRBV29-1, the J call TRBJ1-2; D is undetermined. CDR3 length equals 15 residues. Germline CDR1 reads SQVTM; CDR2 reads ANQGSEA. V was shortened by 4 bases and J by 3 bases, with 18 bases between the two germline ends. DNA for the CDR3: TGCAGCGTTGGAGCGCTTTCTCACACGGACTATGGCTACACCTTC. The encoded protein is CSVGALSHTDYGYTF.

This rearrangement joins TRBV30 to TRBJ1-5; the D is unclear. Deletions cut 8 bases from V and 3 bases from J, with 17 bases between. The CDR3 is made up of 14 amino acids. Looked up from germline, CDR1 is GTSNPN and CDR2 is SVGIG (reference sequence). The CDR3 nucleotides read TGTGCCCGCCCGGACCCAGGAGACAATCAGCCCCAGCATTTT. Translating gives CARPDPGDNQPQHF.

The chain links TRBV10-2 to TRBJ1-1; 10 bases are shared with TRBD1. The CDR3 extends over 18 amino acids. Germline loops: CDR1 WSHSY, CDR2 SAAADI. J lost 6 bases, V lost 4 bases, and 17 bases had no gene match. The chain's CDR3 is CASSVNAGTGARNPEAFF. The CDR3 DNA reads as TGCGCCAGCAGTGTAAATGCCGGGACAGGGGCCCGTAATCCTGAAGCTTTCTTT.

The V and J genes are TRBV4-2 and TRBJ2-3; TRBD2 might be the D (6 bases). V lost 1 base to trimming and J lost 4 bases, with 15 bases between them. This CDR3 is 16 amino acids long. Germline CDR1 LGHNA, CDR2 YNFKEQ. CDR3 coding DNA: TGTGCCAGCAGCCAAGCTCAGACTAGTTCGGCAGATACGCAGTATTTT. Protein product: CASSQAQTSSADTQYF.

J is TRBJ2-7 and V is TRBV30; D ambiguous. V lost 2 bases and J lost 4, with 6 bases in between. The CDR3 consists of 11 residues. Germline V lookup: CDR1 GTSNPN, CDR2 SVGIG (reference sequence). The CDR3 DNA is TGTGCCTGGAGTTTAAAGTACGAGCAGTACTTC. It codes for CAWSLKYEQYF.

The table lists this clone with a few counts. The same CDR3 also results from other DNA sequences found in this sample. The chain joins TRBV11-2 to TRBJ2-1; unclear D gene. CDR3 length: 12 amino acids. Deletions cut 2 bases from V and 5 bases from J, with 4 bases between. Germline-derived CDR1 and CDR2 are SGHAT and FQNNGV. The CDR3 coding sequence is TGTGCCAGCAGCTTAAATCACAATGAGCAGTTCTTC. It codes for CASSLNHNEQFF.

The chain carries TRBV4-1 and TRBJ1-5; possibly TRBD1 for D (5 bases). The V and J ends lost 1 base and 6 bases respectively, with 13 bases between them. The germline V gene has CDR1 MGHRA and CDR2 YSYEKL. This CDR3 region has 15 residues. DNA for the CDR3: TGCGCCAGCAGCCAAGGTGCAGGGTCAGGTCAGCCCCAGCATTTT. Protein product: CASSQGAGSGQPQHF.

The chain carries TRBV30 and TRBJ2-7, with 7 bases matching TRBD1. Germline V gene data show CDR1 as GTSNPN and CDR2 as SVGIG (reference sequence). V dropped 4 bases and J dropped 7; count of bases not matched to a gene: 4. The CDR3 contains 11 residues. As DNA, the CDR3 is TGTGCCTGGACAGGGGGTGGGGAGCAGTACTTC. Residues: CAWTGGGEQYF.

This clone was seen only a few times. This sequence joins TRBV15 and TRBJ1-6; 8 nucleotides line up with TRBD1. The V and J ends lost 5 bases and 9 bases, in that order; junction bases with no gene match: 6. Per germline, CDR1 LNHNV and CDR2 YYDKDF (reference sequence). The CDR3 runs 14 residues. The CDR3 bases are TGTGCCACCAGCTCTAACAGGGGGATTTCACCCCTCCACTTT. As protein: CATSSNRGISPLHF.

A remark on this clone: Sequence at one end of the junction differs from germline and may be a read error. Additional DNA sequences in this sample encode the identical CDR3. The chain carries TRBV14 and TRBJ2-5; D gene uncertain. Germline lookup yields CDR1 SGHDN and CDR2 FVKESK. This CDR3 spans 18 amino acids. The CDR3 here is CASSQERSRIITSETQYF. The DNA of the CDR3 is TGTGCCAGCAGCCAAGAACGGTCTAGGATTATCACGTCAGAGACACAGTACTTC.

The chain employs TRBV27 and TRBJ2-1; D is undetermined. The CDR3 sequence is 15 residues long. CDR1 MNHEY and CDR2 SMNVEV come from the germline V gene (reference sequence). With 2 bases removed from V and 0 bases from J, the gap between germline ends came to 8 bases. The CDR3 is CASSLRQVSYNEQFF. The DNA of the CDR3 is TGTGCCAGCAGTTTACGCCAGGTCTCCTACAATGAGCAGTTCTTC.

The chain joins TRBV4-1 to TRBJ1-5; D not certain. CDR1 and CDR2 from the germline V gene are MGHRA and YSYEKL. This CDR3 contains 16 residues. Trimming stripped 0 bases from V and 2 bases from J, with 11 bases between. Written as DNA, the CDR3 is TGCGCCAGCAGCCAAGACGAGGGTGCGGGCAATCAGCCCCAGCATTTT. As protein: CASSQDEGAGNQPQHF.

This chain connects TRBV5-6 to TRBJ1-4; D remains ambiguous. The CDR3 covers 17 residues. The V gene lost 4 bases and the J gene lost 4 bases, with 20 bases spanning the gap. The V gene's germline CDR1 is SGHDT and CDR2 YYEEEE. This CDR3 reads CASSPTGLGRSNEKLFF. Here the CDR3 DNA reads TGTGCCAGCAGCCCCACGGGGTTAGGCAGGAGTAATGAAAAACTGTTTTTT.

The CDR3 DNA sequence: TGTGCCAGCAGTGACGGACCCCTCTCTGGAAACACCATATATTTT. Its protein is CASSDGPLSGNTIYF. This chain uses TRBV27 with TRBJ1-3; no clear D. The germline V gene encodes CDR1 MNHEY and CDR2 SMNVEV (reference sequence). The CDR3 is 15 residues long. V was pared by 5 bases and J by 0 bases, with 11 bases between.

This chain connects TRBV5-6 to TRBJ2-1; 7 nucleotides align to TRBD1. The CDR3 has 17 residues. V lost 3 bases and J lost 4; bases outside the gene matches: 13. Germline lookup yields CDR1 SGHDT and CDR2 YYEEEE. The CDR3 region is CASSSRRTGKDYNEQFF. Written as DNA, the CDR3 is TGTGCCAGCAGCTCGCGACGGACAGGAAAAGATTACAATGAGCAGTTCTTC. The complete variable domain, with remaining parts taken from reference TRBV5-6 and TRBJ2-1, reads DAGVTQSPTHLIKTRGQQVTLRCSPKSGHDTVSWYQQALGQGPQFIFQYYEEEERQRGNFPDRFSGHQFPNYSSELNVNALLLGDSALYLCASSSRRTGKDYNEQFFGPGTRLTVL.

The genes are TRBV9 and TRBJ2-1; 9 bases align to TRBD1. Germline V gene data show CDR1 as SGDLS and CDR2 as YYNGEE. The CDR3 is 16 amino acids. The V segment lost 0 bases and the J segment 3 bases; nucleotides outside the gene matches: 4. The CDR3 loop is CASSVDEGQGYNEQFF. The CDR3 DNA sequence: TGTGCCAGCAGCGTAGATGAGGGACAGGGCTACAATGAGCAGTTCTTC.

This clone appeared a few times. The chain is built from TRBV2 and TRBJ2-2; D might be TRBD1 (5 bases). This CDR3 has 14 residues. Germline lookup yields CDR1 SNHLY and CDR2 FYNNEI. Deletions cut 4 bases from V and 0 bases from J, with 6 bases between. The CDR3 sequence is CASSVTANTGELFF. The CDR3, as DNA: TGTGCCAGCAGTGTGACAGCGAACACCGGGGAGCTGTTTTTT.